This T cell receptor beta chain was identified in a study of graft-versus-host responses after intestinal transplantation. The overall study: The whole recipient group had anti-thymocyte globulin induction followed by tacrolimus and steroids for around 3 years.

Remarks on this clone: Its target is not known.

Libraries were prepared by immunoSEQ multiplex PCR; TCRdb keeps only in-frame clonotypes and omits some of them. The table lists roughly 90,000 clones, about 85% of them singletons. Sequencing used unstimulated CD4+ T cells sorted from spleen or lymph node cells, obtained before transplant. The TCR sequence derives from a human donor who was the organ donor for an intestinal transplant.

CDR3 amino acids: CAISDSPLDSTRPQHF. CDR3 DNA: TGTGCCATCAGTGACTCACCCCTCGACAGTACAAGGCCCCAGCATTTT. The chain uses TRBV10-3 and TRBJ1-5, with D maybe TRBD1 (5 bases). The V and J ends lost 3 bases and 9 bases respectively, with 21 bases between them. Germline CDR1 is ENHRY and CDR2 is SYGVKD. CDR3 length equals 16 residues.